This note documents a single TCR beta chain sequence. The data stem from a study of blood T cell repertoires in COVID-19. The overall study: Italy, Spain and the United States were the sources of the convalescent and acute COVID-19 samples. PBMCs, B-cell-depleted T cells, or T cells provided the cDNA or gDNA that made up the material.

Original analysis: The assay estimated nucleated cells by amplifying reference gene primers. Libraries were prepared by immunoSEQ multiplex PCR; TCRdb keeps only in-frame clonotypes and omits some of them. D and trimming come from the DNA, and the V and J calls and clone size come from that table. The sample yields under 85,000 clones, over 75% seen once. V was shortened by 3 bases and J by 6 bases, with 15 bases between the two germline ends. The CDR3 contains 14 residues. Germline V gives CDR1 KGHSH, CDR2 LQKENI. The chain links TRBV18 to TRBJ2-7; a weak D match, TRBD2 (5 bases). The sample was peripheral blood. The sequence was collected from a man in his 70s with acute or convalescent COVID-19. CDR3 bases: TGTGCCAGCTCACCCCGGTGGGAGTCAGGCGAGCAGTACTTC. Translation gives CASSPRWESGEQYF.